This T cell receptor beta chain was documented in a study of shared clonotypes between healthy human individuals. The CDR3 has 14 residues. CDR1 and CDR2 from the germline V gene are SGHKS and YYEKEE (reference sequence). V was cut by 0 bases and J by 1 base, with 8 bases left in between. Using immunoSEQ multiplex PCR, the repertoire was profiled, and TCRdb retains in-frame clones only, with some absent. The repertoire has about 2.3 million clones, 80% to 95% of them found once; the top ten carry more than 0.35%. The chain combines TRBV5-5 with TRBJ2-7, with D unclear. The sequenced sample was naive CD4+ T cells from PBMCs. Indicated subset: CD45RA+ positively selected. The source is a man aged 18 to 30 in good health. Some clones in this sample may be carry-over from other donors' samples. CDR3: CASSLVSTSYEQYF. The DNA for the CDR3 is TGTGCCAGCAGCTTGGTTTCCACTTCCTACGAGCAGTACTTC.